These 10 T cell receptor beta chains originate from one sample sequenced in a study of T cells after yellow fever vaccination. TCRdb re-called the 5' RACE reads through MiXCR, storing one row per CDR3 protein. The table shows a few hundred thousand distinct CDR3 sequences, with 8.5% to 10% occurring only once. The sequenced sample was CD4+ T cells sorted from PBMCs, obtained 5 days after the yellow fever booster vaccination. These receptors originate from a man aged 18 to 35 who received the YFV17D yellow fever vaccine.

This clonotype was counted only a few times. CDR3 bases: TGTGCCAGCTCACCTGAGGGACAGAACTATGGCTACACCTTC. This gives the protein CASSPEGQNYGYTF. The rearrangement uses TRBV18 and TRBJ1-2; 7 bases align to TRBD1. The CDR3 extends over 14 amino acids. Germline-derived CDR1 and CDR2 are KGHSH and LQKENI. Trimming cost V 3 bases and J 2 bases; bases outside gene matches: 3.

For this clonotype: This may arise from a read error, as a much more abundant clone is one base away. The chain joins TRBV6-1 to TRBJ1-6; no reliable D call. The CDR3 spans 14 residues. Trimming took off 1 base at V and 11 bases at J, with 12 bases between the two ends. The germline CDR1 and CDR2 sequences are MNHNS and SASEGT. The chain's CDR3 is CASSEVAGYPPLHF. In nucleotides, the CDR3 is TGTGCCAGCAGTGAAGTCGCTGGGTATCCACCCCTCCACTTT.

The chain uses TRBV5-1 and TRBJ1-5; TRBD1 matches at 10 bases. This CDR3 has 16 residues. V lost 4 bases and J lost 0; bases outside the gene matches: 4. In germline, CDR1 is SGHRS, CDR2 YFSETQ. The DNA of the CDR3 is TGCGCCAGCAGCCCGGGGACAGGGGATAGCAATCAGCCCCAGCATTTT. It translates to CASSPGTGDSNQPQHF.

This clonotype came up a few times. CDR3 sequence (DNA): TGTGCCAGCTCACCAGGGACAGCGACGAATAATTCACCCCTCCACTTT. Residues: CASSPGTATNNSPLHF. The genes are TRBV18 and TRBJ1-6; TRBD1 aligns across 7 bases. The CDR3 is 16 amino acids. In germline, CDR1 is KGHSH, CDR2 LQKENI. The V and J ends lost 2 bases and 5 bases, in that order; junction bases with no gene match: 6. The full variable domain, completed using reference TRBV18 and TRBJ1-6, is NAGVMQNPRHLVRRRGQEARLRCSPMKGHSHVYWYRQLPEEGLKFMVYLQKENIIDESGMPKERFSAEFPKEGPSILRIQQVVRGDSAAYFCASSPGTATNNSPLHFGNGTRLTVT.

This clonotype was detected ten times or more. V is TRBV5-1 and J is TRBJ2-3; 10 nucleotides match TRBD2. Germline loops: CDR1 SGHRS, CDR2 YFSETQ. Losses at the gene ends were 3 bases for V and 4 bases for J; bases not matched to a gene: 2. CDR3 length: 14 amino acids. As DNA, the CDR3 is TGCGCCAGCAGCTACGGACTAGCGGCAGATACGCAGTATTTT. It codes for CASSYGLAADTQYF.

This clonotype was found many times. V gene TRBV20-1 combines with J gene TRBJ1-1; D is ambiguous. Trimming left V 1 base short and J 10 bases short, with 10 bases between. The CDR3 has 11 residues. Germline V gene sequence: CDR1 DFQATT, CDR2 SNEGSKA (reference sequence). The CDR3 DNA follows: TGCAGTGCTAGAGTCGGGTACGGAGCTTTCTTT. Protein product: CSARVGYGAFF.

To note about this clonotype: This may be a read error: a much more frequent sequence differs by one nucleotide. The chain employs TRBV5-1 and TRBJ2-7; the D gene is possibly TRBD2 (5 bases). This CDR3 has 16 residues. The ends were cut back, 4 bases at V and 5 bases at J, with 22 bases in the middle. Germline-derived CDR1 and CDR2 are SGHRS and YFSETQ. The CDR3 sequence is CASSPSPGGRADEQYF. As DNA, the CDR3 is TGCGCCAGCAGCCCATCCCCCGGCGGGCGAGCCGACGAGCAGTACTTC.

The chain carries TRBV14 and TRBJ1-5; D remains ambiguous. Germline CDR1 SGHDN, CDR2 FVKESK. This CDR3 comprises 14 residues. The V end was cut by 3 bases, the J end by 1 base, with 7 bases between. The CDR3 region has the DNA TGTGCCAGCAGCCAGTCGGAAAGCAATCAGCCCCAGCATTTT. Its protein is CASSQSESNQPQHF.

The chain joins TRBV6-5 to TRBJ2-1; D not certain. Per germline, CDR1 MNHEY and CDR2 SVGAGI. The CDR3 extends over 13 amino acids. Trimming took off 7 bases at V and 6 bases at J, with 13 bases between the two ends. CDR3 sequence (DNA): TGTGCCAGCACCTCAAGGCACCTCAATGAGCAGTTCTTC. Protein product: CASTSRHLNEQFF.

This chain uses TRBV5-5 with TRBJ2-5; D is possibly TRBD1 or TRBD2 (6 bases each). Germline V CDR1 and CDR2: SGHKS, YYEKEE (reference sequence). Trimming cost V 3 bases and J 5 bases, with 14 bases left between them. The CDR3 loop spans 14 amino acids. CDR3 residues: CASSWWGAPETQYF. The CDR3 DNA reads TGTGCCAGCAGCTGGTGGGGGGCTCCTGAGACCCAGTACTTC.